This TCR beta chain was captured by sequencing in a study of cytotoxic CD8 clonotypes in ibrutinib-treated CLL. CDR3 length: 14 residues. Germline assignment: CDR1 KGHSH and CDR2 LQKENI. V lost 5 bases and J lost 2, with 13 bases in between. The data were produced by immunoSEQ multiplex PCR, yet TCRdb's version contains in-frame clones alone and is incomplete. This table holds about 130,000 clones, 70% to 90% found once. Sequences were derived from PBMCs, sampled after 24 months of ibrutinib treatment. The sequence was collected from a human donor with chronic lymphocytic leukemia. The rearrangement joins TRBV18 to TRBJ2-7, with a weak D call TRBD1 (5 bases). The CDR3 region has the DNA TGTGCCAGCTCAGGGGCAGGTCTTACCTACGAGCAGTACTTC. Residues: CASSGAGLTYEQYF. Full variable domain (rest looked up from reference TRBV18 and TRBJ2-7): NAGVMQNPRHLVRRRGQEARLRCSPMKGHSHVYWYRQLPEEGLKFMVYLQKENIIDESGMPKERFSAEFPKEGPSILRIQQVVRGDSAAYFCASSGAGLTYEQYFGPGTRLTVT.